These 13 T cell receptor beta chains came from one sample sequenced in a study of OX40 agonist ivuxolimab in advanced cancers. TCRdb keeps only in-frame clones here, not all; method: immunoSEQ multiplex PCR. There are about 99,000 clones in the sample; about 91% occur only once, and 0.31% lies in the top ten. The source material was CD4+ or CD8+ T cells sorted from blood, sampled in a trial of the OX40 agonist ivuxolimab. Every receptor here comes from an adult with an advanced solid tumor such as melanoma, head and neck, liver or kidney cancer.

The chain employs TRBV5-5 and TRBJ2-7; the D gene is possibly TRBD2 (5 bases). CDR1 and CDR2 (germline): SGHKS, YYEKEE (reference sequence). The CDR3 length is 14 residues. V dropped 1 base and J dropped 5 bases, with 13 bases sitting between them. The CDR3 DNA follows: TGTGCCAGCAGCTTGAATCGGGGTCCGGACGAGCAGTACTTC. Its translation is CASSLNRGPDEQYF.

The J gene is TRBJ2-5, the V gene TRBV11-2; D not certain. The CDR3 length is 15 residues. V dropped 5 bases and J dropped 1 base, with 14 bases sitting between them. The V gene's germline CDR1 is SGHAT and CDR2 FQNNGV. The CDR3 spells CASSRGSGVQETQYF. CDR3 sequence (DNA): TGTGCCAGCAGCCGAGGAAGTGGGGTCCAAGAGACCCAGTACTTC.

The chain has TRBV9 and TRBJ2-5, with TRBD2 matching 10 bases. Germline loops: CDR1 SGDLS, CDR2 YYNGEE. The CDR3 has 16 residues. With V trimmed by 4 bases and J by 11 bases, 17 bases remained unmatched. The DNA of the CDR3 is TGTGCCAGCAGCTTCTACGGGCTAGCGGGAGTGGGAGAGCAGTACTTC. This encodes CASSFYGLAGVGEQYF. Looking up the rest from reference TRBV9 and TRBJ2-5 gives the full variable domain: DSGVTQTPKHLITATGQRVTLRCSPRSGDLSVYWYQQSLDQGLQFLIQYYNGEERAKGNILERFSAQQFPDLHSELNLSSLELGDSALYFCASSFYGLAGVGEQYFGPGTRLLVL.

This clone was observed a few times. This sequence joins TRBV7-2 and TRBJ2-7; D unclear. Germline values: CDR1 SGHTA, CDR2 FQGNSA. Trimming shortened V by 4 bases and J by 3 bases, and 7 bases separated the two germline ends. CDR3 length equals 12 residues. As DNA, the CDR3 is TGTGCCAGCAGCTCAGACTTCTACGAGCAGTACTTC. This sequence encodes CASSSDFYEQYF.

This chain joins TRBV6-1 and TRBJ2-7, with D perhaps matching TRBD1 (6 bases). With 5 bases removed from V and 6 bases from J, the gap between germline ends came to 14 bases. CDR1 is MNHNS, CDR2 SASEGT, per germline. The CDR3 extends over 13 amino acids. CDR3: CASSTGTMLEQYF. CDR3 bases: TGTGCCAGCAGTACAGGGACAATGCTCGAGCAGTACTTC.

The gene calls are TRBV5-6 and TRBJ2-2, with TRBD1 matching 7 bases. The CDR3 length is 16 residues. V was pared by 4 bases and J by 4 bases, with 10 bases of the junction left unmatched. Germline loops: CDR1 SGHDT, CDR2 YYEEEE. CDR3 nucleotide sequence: TGTGCCAGCAGCCGGACAGAGGGGGCGAGCACCGGGGAGCTGTTTTTT. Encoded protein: CASSRTEGASTGELFF.

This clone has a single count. The CDR3 coding sequence is TGTGCCAGCTCACCCTGGGCACAGGGGGCCCAACAGCCCCAGCATTTT. It yields the protein CASSPWAQGAQQPQHF. The genes are TRBV18 and TRBJ1-5; TRBD1 agrees at 9 bases. This CDR3 has 16 residues. J was trimmed by 7 bases and V by 3 bases; bases with no gene match: 10. CDR1 KGHSH and CDR2 LQKENI come from the germline V gene.

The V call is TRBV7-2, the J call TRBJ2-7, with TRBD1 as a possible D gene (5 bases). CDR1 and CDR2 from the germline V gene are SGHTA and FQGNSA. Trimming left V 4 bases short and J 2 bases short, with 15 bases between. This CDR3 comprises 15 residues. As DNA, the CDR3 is TGTGCCAGCAGCTCATTGGAAAGGGGAACCTACGAGCAGTACTTC. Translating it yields CASSSLERGTYEQYF.

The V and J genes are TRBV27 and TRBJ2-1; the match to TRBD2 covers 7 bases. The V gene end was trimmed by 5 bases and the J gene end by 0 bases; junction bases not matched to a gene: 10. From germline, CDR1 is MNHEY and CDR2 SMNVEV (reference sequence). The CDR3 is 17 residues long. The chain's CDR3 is CASSHSGLADSYNEQFF. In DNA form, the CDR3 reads TGTGCCAGCAGTCATAGCGGTCTAGCGGACTCCTACAATGAGCAGTTCTTC.

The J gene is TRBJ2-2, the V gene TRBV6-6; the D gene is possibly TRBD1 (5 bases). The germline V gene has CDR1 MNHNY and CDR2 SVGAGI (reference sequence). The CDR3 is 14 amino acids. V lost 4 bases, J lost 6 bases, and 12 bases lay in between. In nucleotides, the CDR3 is TGTGCCAGCAGTTCCCTCAGGGAAGCCGGGGAGCTGTTTTTT. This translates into CASSSLREAGELFF.

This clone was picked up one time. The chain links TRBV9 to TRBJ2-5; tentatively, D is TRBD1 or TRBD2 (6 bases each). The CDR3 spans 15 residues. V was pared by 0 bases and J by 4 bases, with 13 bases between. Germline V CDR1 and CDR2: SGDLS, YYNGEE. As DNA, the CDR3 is TGTGCCAGCAGCGTAGAAGGGGGGCTCAGAGAGACCCAGTACTTC. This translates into CASSVEGGLRETQYF.

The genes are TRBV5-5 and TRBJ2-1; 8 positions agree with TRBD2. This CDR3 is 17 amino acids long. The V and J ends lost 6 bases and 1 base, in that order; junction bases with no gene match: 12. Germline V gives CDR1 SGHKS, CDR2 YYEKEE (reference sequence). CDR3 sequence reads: CASTPGREVPSYNEQFF. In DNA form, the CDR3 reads TGTGCCAGCACCCCGGGGCGGGAGGTCCCTTCCTACAATGAGCAGTTCTTC.

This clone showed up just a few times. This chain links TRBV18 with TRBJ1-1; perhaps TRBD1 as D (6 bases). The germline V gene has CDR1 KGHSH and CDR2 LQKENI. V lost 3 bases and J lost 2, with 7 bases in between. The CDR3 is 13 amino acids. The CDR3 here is CASSPDSNTEAFF. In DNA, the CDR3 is TGTGCCAGCTCACCGGACAGCAACACTGAAGCTTTCTTT.